One and the same sample provided the 22 T cell receptor beta chains below, sequenced in a study of shared clonotypes between healthy human individuals. Sequencing was performed with immunoSEQ multiplex PCR; in TCRdb, only in-frame clones are kept and a portion is missing. This table has roughly 770,000 clones, about 97% appearing once. Naive CD8 cells comprised CD45RO-negative, CCR7-positively selected cells, excluding terminally differentiated effector memory CD45RA+ cells. Sequencing input: naive CD8+ T cells sorted from blood. The receptors come from a man in his thirties or forties in good health.

The V and J genes are TRBV7-9 and TRBJ2-7, with TRBD2 as a possible D gene (6 bases). V was shortened by 3 bases and J by 4 bases, with 25 bases between the two germline ends. This CDR3 has 18 amino acids. Germline CDR1 SEHNR, CDR2 FQNEAQ (reference sequence). CDR3 sequence reads: CASSFKPRSGTDLYEQYF. The CDR3 coding sequence is TGTGCCAGCAGCTTTAAACCCCGGTCCGGGACTGATCTTTACGAGCAGTACTTC.

This chain joins TRBV7-9 and TRBJ2-7, with 7 nucleotides matching TRBD1. The V gene end was trimmed by 3 bases and the J gene end by 3 bases; junction bases not matched to a gene: 8. Germline-derived CDR1 and CDR2 are SEHNR and FQNEAQ (reference sequence). The CDR3 is 15 amino acids. The CDR3 sequence is CASSFLTGPRYEQYF. The DNA of the CDR3 is TGTGCCAGCAGCTTTCTGACAGGGCCGCGCTACGAGCAGTACTTC. The whole variable domain, filled in from reference TRBV7-9 and TRBJ2-7, reads DTGVSQNPRHKITKRGQNVTFRCDPISEHNRLYWYRQTLGQGPEFLTYFQNEAQLEKSRLLSDRFSAERPKGSFSTLEIQRTEQGDSAMYLCASSFLTGPRYEQYFGPGTRLTVT.

This clone was seen once. The J gene is TRBJ2-7, the V gene TRBV15, with TRBD2 identical over 10 bases. The length of the CDR3 is 15 residues. The V gene end was trimmed by 3 bases and the J gene end by 2 bases; junction bases not matched to a gene: 4. In germline, CDR1 is LNHNV, CDR2 YYDKDF (reference sequence). Here the CDR3 reads CATSSPSGRTYEQYF. CDR3 nucleotides: TGTGCCACCAGCAGCCCTAGCGGGAGAACCTACGAGCAGTACTTC.

About this clone itself: Different DNA sequences within this sample yield the same CDR3. The chain couples TRBV20-1 to TRBJ2-5; unclear D gene. The CDR3 is 11 amino acids. The germline V gene encodes CDR1 DFQATT and CDR2 SNEGSKA (reference sequence). Deletions cut 2 bases from V and 5 bases from J, with 6 bases between. CDR3 DNA sequence: TGCAGTGCTAGATTAGTGGAGACCCAGTACTTC. As protein: CSARLVETQYF.

The chain combines TRBV7-8 with TRBJ2-6, with 7 bases fitting TRBD1. The trim removed 1 base at V and 3 bases at J, leaving 6 bases unmatched. The CDR3 is 17 residues long. Germline V gene sequence: CDR1 SGHVS, CDR2 FQNEAQ. The CDR3 region has the DNA TGTGCCAGCAGCTTAGACAGGGGTATTGGTGGGGCCAACGTCCTGACTTTC. This encodes CASSLDRGIGGANVLTF.

The chain uses TRBV11-2 and TRBJ2-5; 12 nucleotides match TRBD2. The CDR3 consists of 18 residues. Per germline, CDR1 SGHAT and CDR2 FQNNGV. V was pared by 5 bases and J by 1 base, with 11 bases of the junction left unmatched. The CDR3 sequence is CASSLVPSGRGPQETQYF. CDR3 bases: TGTGCCAGCAGCCTAGTCCCTAGCGGGAGGGGACCCCAAGAGACCCAGTACTTC. The whole variable domain, filled in from reference TRBV11-2 and TRBJ2-5, reads EAGVAQSPRYKIIEKRQSVAFWCNPISGHATLYWYQQILGQGPKLLIQFQNNGVVDDSQLPKDRFSAERLKGVDSTLKIQPAKLEDSAVYLCASSLVPSGRGPQETQYFGPGTRLLVL.

The chain links TRBV28 to TRBJ1-1; D is unresolved. The V gene's germline CDR1 is MDHEN and CDR2 SYDVKM. The CDR3 has 19 residues. V dropped 5 bases and J dropped 4 bases, with 29 bases sitting between them. The DNA for the CDR3 is TGTGCCAGCAGTCTCGCACCCAACACAATCAGTTGGCGGAGCACTGAAGCTTTCTTT. This gives the protein CASSLAPNTISWRSTEAFF.

This chain links TRBV9 with TRBJ2-1; 11 positions agree with TRBD2. Trimming at V came to 4 bases and at J to 8 bases, leaving 8 bases not matched to a gene. Germline V lookup: CDR1 SGDLS, CDR2 YYNGEE. This CDR3 comprises 15 residues. Written as DNA, the CDR3 is TGTGCCAGCAGCCCTTTACTAGCGGGAGATTATGAGCAGTTCTTC. It is translated as CASSPLLAGDYEQFF.

V and J are TRBV9 and TRBJ2-7; 9 positions agree with TRBD2. This CDR3 region has 16 residues. Germline V gene lookup returns CDR1 SGDLS and CDR2 YYNGEE. V lost 0 bases, J lost 0 bases, and 4 bases stayed unmatched. CDR3 coding DNA: TGTGCCAGCAGCGTAGGGGCTAGCGGGACCTCCTACGAGCAGTACTTC. Translating gives CASSVGASGTSYEQYF.

The genes are TRBV10-2 and TRBJ2-3; possibly TRBD2 for D (6 bases). The germline V gene has CDR1 WSHSY and CDR2 SAAADI. The CDR3 length is 13 residues. V lost 8 bases, J lost 6 bases, and 15 bases lay in between. The CDR3 nucleotides are TGCGCCAGCGGAGCCGGGAGTTTGGATACGCAGTATTTT. It translates to CASGAGSLDTQYF.

V is TRBV2 and J is TRBJ2-1, with TRBD2 as a possible D gene (6 bases). CDR3 size: 10 residues. The germline CDR1 and CDR2 sequences are SNHLY and FYNNEI. V dropped 8 bases and J dropped 10 bases, with 9 bases sitting between them. CDR3 region: CASGGLEQFF. DNA for the CDR3: TGTGCCAGCGGGGGACTCGAGCAGTTCTTC.

In nucleotides, the CDR3 is TGTGCCAGCAGTTTAACGGCCGATGATCTATACGAGCAGTACTTC. This translates into CASSLTADDLYEQYF. The gene calls are TRBV27 and TRBJ2-7; D uncertain. This CDR3 has 15 amino acids. The V gene's germline CDR1 is MNHEY and CDR2 SMNVEV (reference sequence). The germline V and J ends were trimmed by 2 bases and 4 bases, with 15 bases remaining between them.

This chain links TRBV28 with TRBJ2-1; D is unresolved. There are 14 residues in the CDR3. Germline-derived CDR1 and CDR2 are MDHEN and SYDVKM. V was trimmed by 2 bases and J by 10 bases, leaving 15 bases between them. CDR3 DNA: TGTGCCAGCAGTTTAATTGGCGGCGTAAGGGAGCAGTTCTTC. Amino acids: CASSLIGGVREQFF.

The chain employs TRBV27 and TRBJ1-2; D call uncertain. The CDR3 has 11 amino acids. Trimming cost V 4 bases and J 6 bases, with 6 bases left between them. Germline CDR1 MNHEY, CDR2 SMNVEV (reference sequence). The CDR3 region has the DNA TGTGCCAGCAGTTCGCGGAATGGCTACACCTTC. The encoded protein is CASSSRNGYTF.

This chain joins TRBV18 and TRBJ2-7; 9 bases are shared with TRBD1. The CDR3 has 16 residues. With V trimmed by 4 bases and J by 3 bases, 10 bases remained unmatched. The germline V gene has CDR1 KGHSH and CDR2 LQKENI. As DNA, the CDR3 is TGTGCCAGCTCACTCCTCCCAGGGGACAGGGACTACGAGCAGTACTTC. This encodes CASSLLPGDRDYEQYF.

V gene TRBV29-1 combines with J gene TRBJ2-7; the D call may be TRBD1 or TRBD2 (5 bases each). Trimming took 2 bases from V and 2 from J, leaving 13 bases between them. Germline loops: CDR1 SQVTM, CDR2 ANQGSEA. The CDR3 length is 14 residues. The CDR3 protein is CSVEPAGDPYEQYF. The CDR3 region has the DNA TGCAGCGTTGAACCGGCCGGGGACCCCTACGAGCAGTACTTC.

V usage is TRBV6-4 and J usage is TRBJ1-5; 12 bases fit TRBD1. Per germline, CDR1 MRHNA and CDR2 SNTAGT. The CDR3 is 16 amino acids. With 6 bases clipped from V and 1 base from J, the junction kept 4 bases outside the gene matches. CDR3 sequence: CASRGQGAGSNQPQHF. CDR3 bases: TGTGCCAGCAGGGGACAGGGGGCGGGAAGCAATCAGCCCCAGCATTTT.

The rearrangement joins TRBV29-1 to TRBJ2-3; D tentatively fits TRBD1 or TRBD2 (5 bases each). The CDR3 length is 17 residues. Trimming removed 8 bases at V and 4 bases at J, with 28 bases between. Germline values: CDR1 SQVTM, CDR2 ANQGSEA. CDR3 sequence (DNA): TGCAGCTCCTCGTCCGGGACGACTCGCCGGAGCGCAGATACGCAGTATTTT. Protein: CSSSSGTTRRSADTQYF.

V usage is TRBV10-3 and J usage is TRBJ2-1; D is ambiguous. From germline, CDR1 is ENHRY and CDR2 SYGVKD. V lost 0 bases and J lost 10, with 10 bases in between. The CDR3 runs to 13 residues. The CDR3 loop is CAISESFGEEQFF. The DNA of the CDR3 is TGTGCCATCAGTGAGTCGTTTGGTGAGGAGCAGTTCTTC.

As regards this clone: The sample holds other DNA sequences that translate to the same CDR3. This sequence joins TRBV13 and TRBJ2-1; 8 nucleotides line up with TRBD2. Per germline, CDR1 PRHDT and CDR2 FYEKMQ (reference sequence). The CDR3 loop spans 14 amino acids. After removal of 4 bases from V and 9 bases from J, the junction contained 8 bases not matched to a gene. The CDR3, as DNA: TGTGCCAGCAGCTCAAGCGGGAGAGCCGTTGAGCAGTTCTTC. Its translation: CASSSSGRAVEQFF. Supplemented by reference TRBV13 and TRBJ2-1, the full variable domain reads AAGVIQSPRHLIKEKRETATLKCYPIPRHDTVYWYQQGPGQDPQFLISFYEKMQSDKGSIPDRFSAQQFSDYHSELNMSSLELGDSALYFCASSSSGRAVEQFFGPGTRLTVL.

This clone was observed a single time. The V and J genes are TRBV5-1 and TRBJ2-7, with TRBD1 as a possible D gene (6 bases). V lost 0 bases, J lost 5 bases, and 12 bases lay in between. CDR1 is SGHRS, CDR2 YFSETQ, per germline. The CDR3 runs to 14 residues. In DNA form, the CDR3 reads TGCGCCAGCAGCTTGGCCTACAGGGAAGACGAGCAGTACTTC. Translating gives CASSLAYREDEQYF.

This chain links TRBV9 with TRBJ2-7; either TRBD1 or TRBD2 may supply D (7 bases each). The V gene's germline CDR1 is SGDLS and CDR2 YYNGEE. The CDR3 spans 15 residues. V was clipped by 3 bases and J by 3 bases, with 16 bases between them. CDR3: CASSETGLAGYEQYF. CDR3 nucleotides: TGTGCCAGCAGCGAGACAGGGTTAGCGGGCTACGAGCAGTACTTC.